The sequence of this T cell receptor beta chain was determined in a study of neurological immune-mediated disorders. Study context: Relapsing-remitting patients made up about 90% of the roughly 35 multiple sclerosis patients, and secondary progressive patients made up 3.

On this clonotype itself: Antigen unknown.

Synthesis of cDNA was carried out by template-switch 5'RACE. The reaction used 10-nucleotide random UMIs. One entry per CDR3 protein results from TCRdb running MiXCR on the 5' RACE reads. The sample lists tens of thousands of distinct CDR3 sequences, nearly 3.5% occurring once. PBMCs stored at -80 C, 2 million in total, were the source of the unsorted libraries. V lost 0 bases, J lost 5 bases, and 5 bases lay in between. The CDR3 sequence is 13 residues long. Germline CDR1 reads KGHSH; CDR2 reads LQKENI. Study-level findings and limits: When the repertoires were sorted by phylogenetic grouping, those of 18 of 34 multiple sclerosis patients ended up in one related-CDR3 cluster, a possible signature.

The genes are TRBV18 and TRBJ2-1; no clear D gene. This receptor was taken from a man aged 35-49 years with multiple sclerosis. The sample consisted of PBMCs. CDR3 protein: CASSPPENNEQFF. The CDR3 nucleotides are TGTGCCAGCTCACCACCGGAGAACAATGAGCAGTTCTTC.